This TCR beta chain derives from a study of shared T cell receptors in the human thymus. The CDR3 has 15 amino acids. V shed 2 bases and J shed 3 bases, with 14 bases lying between them. Germline V gene data show CDR1 as MNHEY and CDR2 as SVGAGI. Sequencing was performed with immunoSEQ multiplex PCR; in TCRdb, only in-frame clones are kept and a portion is missing. The sample gives approximately 660,000 clones, roughly 90% of which show up once; 0.008% to 0.011% is in the top ten. Another study also made use of these data, one on human thymus T cells. That investigation notes: It was healthy Finnish infants having corrective surgery for congenital heart defects who were the donors.

Sequenced sample: thymocytes. The source is a boy younger than two with a congenital heart defect. This rearrangement joins TRBV6-5 to TRBJ2-7, with D possibly TRBD2 on 5 matching bases. In DNA form, the CDR3 reads TGTGCCAGCAGTTACCGTGAACATGAGGGCTACGAGCAGTACTTC. Its translation is CASSYREHEGYEQYF.